What follows is one TCR beta chain and its context. What this receptor recognizes is not known. Base qualities are not recorded, but no much larger clone differs from it by a single base. The CDR3 holds 15 amino acids from the cysteine to the phenylalanine. Only CDR3 DNA remains: 45 bases, in frame from the first base. From a lookup of the germline V gene, CDR1 and CDR2 are MNHEY and SVGAGI. At the junction V is shortened by 6 bases and J by 7 bases; bases outside the gene matches: 7. TCRbeta CDR3 regions were amplified from genomic DNA using the immunoSEQ Assay, a bias-controlled multiplex PCR. In the source study's methods: The number of nucleated cells in each sample was estimated from the amplification of reference gene primers within the assay. To quantify the absolute abundance of each unique TCRbeta CDR3 rearrangement, sequence reads were collapsed and filtered. For each sample, productive Simpson clonality was calculated by taking the square root of Simpson's diversity index across productive rearrangements. Entries here come from immuneACCESS through TCRdb and include only in-frame sequences with V and J called. Some clones fail to appear in such tables; in the studies checked, an unresolved V gene covers under half of the shortfall, and the cause of the remainder is unknown. That table gives V, J and clone size, and the DNA gave D and trimming. Here the sample has around 100,000 clones; 87% occur a single time. The top ten hold around 3.1% of the sample.

Collaborating institutions collected whole blood in K2EDTA tubes following their own protocols. Collaborator samples were shipped for TCRbeta analysis as frozen whole blood, isolated PBMCs, or DNA extracted from either sample type. This specimen belongs to a study of blood T cell repertoires in COVID-19 (dated by TCRdb to the early 2020s). About the study as a whole: Samples from collaborators originated in the United States, Italy and Spain and spanned both the acute and convalescent phases of COVID-19. The prospective study material was composed of cDNA or gDNA derived from T cells, B-cell-depleted T cells, or PBMCs. The dataset comprised deeply sampled blood TCRbeta repertoires from subjects exposed to, actively infected with, or recovered from COVID-19. The repertoires were released in a freely available public database intended as a resource for research on the immune response to SARS-CoV-2. Samples were obtained from the ongoing ImmuneRACE study (first 160 participants) and from 1,200 or so subjects provided by 6 global collaborators. Sample metadata almost always included a de-identified subject ID, COVID-19 status, age in years and sex. Where available, HLA class I and class II types were obtained from metadata supplied by the sample provider rather than from assay-based typing. Study-level results and caveats: The quantity of clinical and demographic metadata differed by source and by participant and was supplied without curation.

Sequences were obtained from peripheral blood. The rearrangement joined TRBV6-5 to TRBJ2-1, and 12 bases in between align with TRBD2. The origin of this receptor is a man aged 50 to 60 in a cohort sampled during active COVID-19. The CDR3 amino acid sequence is: CASRYTSGGSNEQFF. The DNA sequence is given as TGTGCCAGCAGGTATACTAGCGGGGGGAGTAATGAGCAGTTCTTC.